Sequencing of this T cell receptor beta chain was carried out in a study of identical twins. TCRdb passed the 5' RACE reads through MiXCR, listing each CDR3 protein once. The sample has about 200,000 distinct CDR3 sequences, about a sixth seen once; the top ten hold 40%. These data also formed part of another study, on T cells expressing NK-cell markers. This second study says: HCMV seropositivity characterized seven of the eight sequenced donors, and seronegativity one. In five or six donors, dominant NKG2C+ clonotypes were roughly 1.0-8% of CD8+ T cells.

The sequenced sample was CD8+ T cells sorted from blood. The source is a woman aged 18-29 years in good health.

CDR3 DNA sequence: TGTGCCAGCAGTGACTCATTCGGGGATTGGAGCACAGATACGCAGTATTTT. This sequence encodes CASSDSFGDWSTDTQYF. V usage is TRBV2 and J usage is TRBJ2-3; a weak D match, TRBD2 (5 bases). CDR3 length: 17 amino acids. The V gene's germline CDR1 is SNHLY and CDR2 FYNNEI. Trimming removed 3 bases at V and 0 bases at J, with 16 bases between.